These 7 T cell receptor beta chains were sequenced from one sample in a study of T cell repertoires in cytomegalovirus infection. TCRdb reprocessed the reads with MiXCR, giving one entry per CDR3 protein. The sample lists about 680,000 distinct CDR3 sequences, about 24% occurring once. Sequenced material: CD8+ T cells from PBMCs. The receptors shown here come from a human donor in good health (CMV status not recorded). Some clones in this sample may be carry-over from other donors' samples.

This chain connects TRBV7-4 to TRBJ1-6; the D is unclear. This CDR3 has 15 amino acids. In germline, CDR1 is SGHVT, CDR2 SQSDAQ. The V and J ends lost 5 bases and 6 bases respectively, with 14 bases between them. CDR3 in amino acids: CASSPPDGVNSPLHF. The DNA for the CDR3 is TGTGCCAGCAGCCCTCCGGACGGCGTTAATTCACCCCTCCACTTT.

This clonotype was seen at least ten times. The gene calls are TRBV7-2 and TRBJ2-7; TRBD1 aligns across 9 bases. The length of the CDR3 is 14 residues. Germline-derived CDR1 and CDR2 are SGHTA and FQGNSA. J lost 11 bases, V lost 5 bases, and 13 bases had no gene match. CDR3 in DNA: TGTGCCAGCAGCCCGGCGGACAGGGGATTCCTGGAGTACTTC. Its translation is CASSPADRGFLEYF.

CDR3 loop: CASSQEALAVQETQYF. The CDR3 nucleotides read TGTGCCAGCAGCCAAGAGGCTCTAGCCGTACAAGAGACCCAGTACTTC. The genes are TRBV14 and TRBJ2-5; D might be TRBD2 (5 bases). Trimming cost V 0 bases and J 2 bases, with 13 bases left between them. Per germline, CDR1 SGHDN and CDR2 FVKESK. The CDR3 covers 16 residues.

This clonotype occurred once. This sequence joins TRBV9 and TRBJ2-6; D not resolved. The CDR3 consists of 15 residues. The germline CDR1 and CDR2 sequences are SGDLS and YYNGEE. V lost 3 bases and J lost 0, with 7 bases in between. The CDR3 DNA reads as TGTGCCAGCAGCGGGCTAACCTCTGGGGCCAACGTCCTGACTTTC. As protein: CASSGLTSGANVLTF.

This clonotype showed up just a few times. The CDR3 spells CASSFGVSSYNSPLHF. The CDR3 DNA reads TGTGCCAGCAGTTTTGGTGTGAGCTCCTATAATTCACCCCTCCACTTT. The rearrangement links TRBV28 to TRBJ1-6; D unresolved. Germline assignment: CDR1 MDHEN and CDR2 SYDVKM. This CDR3 has 16 amino acids. Trimming took off 3 bases at V and 0 bases at J, with 9 bases between the two ends.

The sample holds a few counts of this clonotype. The CDR3 loop reads CSARQGQGYTF. In nucleotides, the CDR3 is TGCAGCGCCCGACAGGGGCAAGGCTACACCTTC. The genes are TRBV29-1 and TRBJ1-2, with 8 bases aligning to TRBD1. The CDR3 spans 11 residues. V gave up 7 bases and J gave up 8 bases; unmatched junction bases: 6. CDR1 is SQVTM and CDR2 is ANQGSEA in the germline V gene. The complete variable domain, with remaining parts taken from reference TRBV29-1 and TRBJ1-2, reads SAVISQKPSRDICQRGTSLTIQCQVDSQVTMMFWYRQQPGQSLTLIATANQGSEATYESGFVIDKFPISRPNLTFSTLTVSNMSPEDSSIYLCSARQGQGYTFGSGTRLTVV.

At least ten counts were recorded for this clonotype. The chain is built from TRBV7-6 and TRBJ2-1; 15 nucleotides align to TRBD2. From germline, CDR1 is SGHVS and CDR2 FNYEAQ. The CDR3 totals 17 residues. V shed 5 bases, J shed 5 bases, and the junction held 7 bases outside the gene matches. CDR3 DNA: TGTGCCAGCAGCCCGTGGACTAGCGGGGGGGAAAACAATGAGCAGTTCTTC. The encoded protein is CASSPWTSGGENNEQFF.